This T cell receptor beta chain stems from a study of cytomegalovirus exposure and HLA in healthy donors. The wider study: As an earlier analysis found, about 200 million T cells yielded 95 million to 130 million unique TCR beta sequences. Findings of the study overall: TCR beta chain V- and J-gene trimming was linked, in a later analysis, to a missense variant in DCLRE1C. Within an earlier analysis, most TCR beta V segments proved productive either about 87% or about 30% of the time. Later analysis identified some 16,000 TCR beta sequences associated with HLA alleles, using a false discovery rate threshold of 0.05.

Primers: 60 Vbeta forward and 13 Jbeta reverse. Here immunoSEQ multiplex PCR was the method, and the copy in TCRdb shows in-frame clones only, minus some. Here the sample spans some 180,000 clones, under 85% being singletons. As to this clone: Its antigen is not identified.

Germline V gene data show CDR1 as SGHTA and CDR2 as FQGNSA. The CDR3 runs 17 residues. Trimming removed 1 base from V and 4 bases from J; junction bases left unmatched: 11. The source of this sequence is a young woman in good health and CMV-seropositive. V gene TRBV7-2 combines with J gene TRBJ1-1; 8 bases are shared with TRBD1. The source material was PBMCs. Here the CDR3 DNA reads TGTGCCAGCAGCTTAGTGGTCGGACAGGGAGGAAGCACTGAAGCTTTCTTT. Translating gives CASSLVVGQGGSTEAFF. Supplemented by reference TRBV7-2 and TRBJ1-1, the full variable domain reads GAGVSQSPSNKVTEKGKDVELRCDPISGHTALYWYRQSLGQGLEFLIYFQGNSAPDKSGLPSDRFSAERTGGSVSTLTIQRTQQEDSAVYLCASSLVVGQGGSTEAFFGQGTRLTVV.